This TCR beta chain was sequenced for a study of blood T cells in healthy people across ages. Individuals who donated were healthy Caucasians from Russia aged about 6 to 100. Researchers collected roughly 9.8 milliliters of peripheral blood from every single donor. This clonotype was seen more than once but under ten times. Its antigen is unidentified. Whole-study results and caveats: Whereas aged donors had fewer naive CD4+ cells, long-lived donors had more of them and higher diversity.

The CDR3 has 17 amino acids. Per the germline V gene, CDR1 is SGHDN and CDR2 is FVKESK. V shed 0 bases and J shed 4 bases, with 16 bases lying between them. The second PCR ran roughly 7 to 11 cycles with a sample-barcoded 5' primer and J-beta primers. Via MiXCR, TCRdb re-called the 5' RACE reads, giving one row per CDR3 protein. The repertoire holds 600,000 to 1,000,000 distinct CDR3 sequences, roughly 25% seen once, with approximately 3.7% in the top ten. This sample was also put to use in a study of T cells of mothers and their children. That publication notes: Overlap ran slightly, non-significantly higher for related than unrelated mother-child pairs.

This chain joins TRBV14 and TRBJ2-1; D gene uncertain. The sequenced sample was blood. The clonotype comes from a boy younger than 18 in good health. CDR3 protein: CASSQERPHTWYNEQFF. As DNA, the CDR3 is TGTGCCAGCAGCCAAGAGAGACCACATACTTGGTACAATGAGCAGTTCTTC. Full variable domain (remainder filled in from reference TRBV14 and TRBJ2-1): EAGVTQFPSHSVIEKGQTVTLRCDPISGHDNLYWYRRVMGKEIKFLLHFVKESKQDESGMPNNRFLAERTGGTYSTLKVQPAELEDSGVYFCASSQERPHTWYNEQFFGPGTRLTVL.